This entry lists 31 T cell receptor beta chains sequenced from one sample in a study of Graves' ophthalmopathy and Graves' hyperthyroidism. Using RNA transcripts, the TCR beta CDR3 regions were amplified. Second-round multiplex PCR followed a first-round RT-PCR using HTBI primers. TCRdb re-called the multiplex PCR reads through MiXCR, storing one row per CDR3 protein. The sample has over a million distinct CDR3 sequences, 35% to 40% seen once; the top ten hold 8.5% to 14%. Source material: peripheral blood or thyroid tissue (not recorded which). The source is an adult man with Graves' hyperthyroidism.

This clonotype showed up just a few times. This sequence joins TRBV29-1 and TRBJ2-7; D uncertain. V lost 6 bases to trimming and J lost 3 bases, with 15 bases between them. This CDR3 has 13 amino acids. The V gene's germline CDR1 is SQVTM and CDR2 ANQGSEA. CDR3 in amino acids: CSVYSPESYEQYF. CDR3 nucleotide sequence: TGCAGCGTATACAGTCCCGAGAGCTACGAGCAGTACTTC.

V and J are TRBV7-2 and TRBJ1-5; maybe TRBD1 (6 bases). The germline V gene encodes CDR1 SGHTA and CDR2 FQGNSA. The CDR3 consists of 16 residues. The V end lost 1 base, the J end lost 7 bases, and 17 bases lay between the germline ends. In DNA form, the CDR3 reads TGTGCCAGCAGCTTAGGATCGACAGGAGGTCCCCAGCCCCAGCATTTT. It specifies CASSLGSTGGPQPQHF.

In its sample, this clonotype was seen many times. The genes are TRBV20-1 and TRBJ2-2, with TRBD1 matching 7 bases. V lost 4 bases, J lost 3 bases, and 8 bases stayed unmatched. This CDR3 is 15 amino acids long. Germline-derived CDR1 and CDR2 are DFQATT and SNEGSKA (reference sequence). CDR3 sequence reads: CSATLQGKHTGELFF. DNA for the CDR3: TGCAGTGCTACCTTACAGGGGAAGCACACCGGGGAGCTGTTTTTT.

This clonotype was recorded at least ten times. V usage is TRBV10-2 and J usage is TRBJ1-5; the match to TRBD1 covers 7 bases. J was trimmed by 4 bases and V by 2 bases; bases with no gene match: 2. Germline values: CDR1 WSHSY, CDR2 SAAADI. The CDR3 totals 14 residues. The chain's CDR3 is CASSEDRENQPQHF. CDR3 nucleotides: TGCGCCAGCAGTGAGGACAGGGAAAATCAGCCCCAGCATTTT.

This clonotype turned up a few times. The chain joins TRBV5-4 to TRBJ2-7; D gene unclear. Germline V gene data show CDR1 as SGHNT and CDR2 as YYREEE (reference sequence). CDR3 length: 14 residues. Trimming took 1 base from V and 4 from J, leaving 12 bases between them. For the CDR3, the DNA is TGTGCCAGCAGCTTGCCAGACCTATCGTACGAGCAGTACTTC. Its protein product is CASSLPDLSYEQYF. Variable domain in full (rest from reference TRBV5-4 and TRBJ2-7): ETGVTQSPTHLIKTRGQQVTLRCSSQSGHNTVSWYQQALGQGPQFIFQYYREEENGRGNFPPRFSGLQFPNYSSELNVNALELDDSALYLCASSLPDLSYEQYFGPGTRLTVT.

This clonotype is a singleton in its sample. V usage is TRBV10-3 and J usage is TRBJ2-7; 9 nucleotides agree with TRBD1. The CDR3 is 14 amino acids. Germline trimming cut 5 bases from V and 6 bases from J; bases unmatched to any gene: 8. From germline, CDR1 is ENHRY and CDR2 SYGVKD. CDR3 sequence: CAISYGTGLGEQYF. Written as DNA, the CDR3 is TGTGCCATCAGTTACGGGACAGGGTTGGGCGAGCAGTACTTC.

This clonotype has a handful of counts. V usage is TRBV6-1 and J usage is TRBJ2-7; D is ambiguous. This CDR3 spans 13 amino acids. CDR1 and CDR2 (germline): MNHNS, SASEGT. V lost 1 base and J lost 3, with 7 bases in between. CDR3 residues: CASSEDLFYEQYF. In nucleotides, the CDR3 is TGTGCCAGCAGTGAAGACCTCTTCTACGAGCAGTACTTC.

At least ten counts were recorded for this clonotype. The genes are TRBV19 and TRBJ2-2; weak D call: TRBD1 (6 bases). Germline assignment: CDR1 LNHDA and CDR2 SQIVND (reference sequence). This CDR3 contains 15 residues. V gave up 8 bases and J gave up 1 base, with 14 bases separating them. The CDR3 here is CASLRGGWNTGELFF. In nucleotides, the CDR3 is TGTGCCAGTTTACGTGGGGGCTGGAACACCGGGGAGCTGTTTTTT.

The CDR3 DNA follows: TGTGCCACCACCACAGACAGGGAGGGGGCCAACGTCCTGACTTTC. Translating gives CATTTDREGANVLTF. V and J are TRBV15 and TRBJ2-6; 7 bases are shared with TRBD1. CDR1 is LNHNV and CDR2 is YYDKDF in the germline V gene (reference sequence). The CDR3 covers 15 residues. After removal of 7 bases from V and 4 bases from J, the junction contained 7 bases not matched to a gene. The variable domain in full, with the rest retrieved from reference TRBV15 and TRBJ2-6, is DAMVIQNPRYQVTQFGKPVTLSCSQTLNHNVMYWYQQKSSQAPKLLFHYYDKDFNNEADTPDNFQSRRPNTSFCFLDIRSPGLGDTAMYLCATTTDREGANVLTFGAGSRLTVL.

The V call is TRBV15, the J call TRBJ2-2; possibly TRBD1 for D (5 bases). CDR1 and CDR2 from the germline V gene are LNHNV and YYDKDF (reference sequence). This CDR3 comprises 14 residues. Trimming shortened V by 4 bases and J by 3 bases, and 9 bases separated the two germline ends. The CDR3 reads CATSKLRDTGELFF. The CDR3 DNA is TGTGCCACCAGCAAGCTCAGGGACACCGGGGAGCTGTTTTTT.

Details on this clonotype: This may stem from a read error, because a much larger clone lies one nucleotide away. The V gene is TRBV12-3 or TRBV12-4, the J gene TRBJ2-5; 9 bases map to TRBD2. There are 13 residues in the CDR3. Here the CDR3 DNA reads TGTGCCAGCAGAGGGGGCGGGGGGGAGACCCAGCACTTC. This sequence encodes CASRGGGGETQHF.

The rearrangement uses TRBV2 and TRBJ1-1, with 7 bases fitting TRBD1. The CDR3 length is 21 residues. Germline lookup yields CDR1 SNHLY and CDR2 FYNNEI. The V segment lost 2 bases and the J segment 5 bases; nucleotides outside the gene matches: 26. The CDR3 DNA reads TGTGCCAGCAGTGAAACGGCCACCAGCAGCTCCACCAACAGGGGTGAGACTGAAGCTTTCTTT. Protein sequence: CASSETATSSSTNRGETEAFF.

The CDR3 DNA is TGTGCCAGCAGCTCTGGAGAGACAGGCGCGATCTCACCCCTCCACTTT. Amino acid sequence: CASSSGETGAISPLHF. The V gene is TRBV7-2, the J gene TRBJ1-6; a possible D gene is TRBD1 (6 bases). Deletions cut 4 bases from V and 10 bases from J, with 20 bases between. Germline CDR1 reads SGHTA; CDR2 reads FQGNSA. The CDR3 sequence is 16 residues long.

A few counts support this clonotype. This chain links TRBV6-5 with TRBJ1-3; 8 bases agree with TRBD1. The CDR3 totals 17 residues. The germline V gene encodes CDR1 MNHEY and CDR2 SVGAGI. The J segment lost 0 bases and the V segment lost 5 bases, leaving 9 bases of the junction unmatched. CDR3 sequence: CASSPRQGRTSGNTIYF. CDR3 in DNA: TGTGCCAGCAGTCCCCGACAGGGGAGGACCTCTGGAAACACCATATATTTT.

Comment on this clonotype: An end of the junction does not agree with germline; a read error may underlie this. As DNA, the CDR3 is TGCGCCAGCAGCTCTGGCCCGGGACAGGGCTACGAGCAGTACTTC. Translated, it gives CASSSGPGQGYEQYF. The chain joins TRBV7-9 to TRBJ2-7; the match to TRBD1 covers 9 bases. The CDR3 is 15 residues long. Per the germline V gene, CDR1 is SEHNR and CDR2 is FQNEAQ (reference sequence). The complete variable domain, with remaining parts taken from reference TRBV7-9 and TRBJ2-7, reads DTGVSQNPRHKITKRGQNVTFRCDPISEHNRLYWYRQTLGQGPEFLTYFQNEAQLEKSRLLSDRFSAERPKGSFSTLEIQRTEQGDSAMYLCASSSGPGQGYEQYFGPGTRLTVT.

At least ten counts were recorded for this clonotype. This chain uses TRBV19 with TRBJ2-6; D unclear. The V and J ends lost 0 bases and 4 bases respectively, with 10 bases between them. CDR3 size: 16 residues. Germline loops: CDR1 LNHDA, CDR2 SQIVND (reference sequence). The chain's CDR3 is CASSIESISGANVLTF. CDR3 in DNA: TGTGCCAGTAGTATAGAGAGCATCTCGGGGGCCAACGTCCTGACTTTC.

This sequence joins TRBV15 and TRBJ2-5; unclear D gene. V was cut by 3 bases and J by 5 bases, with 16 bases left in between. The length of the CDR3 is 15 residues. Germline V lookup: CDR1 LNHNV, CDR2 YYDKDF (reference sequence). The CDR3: CATSSPVGHIETQYF. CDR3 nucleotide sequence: TGTGCCACCAGCAGCCCCGTGGGCCACATCGAGACCCAGTACTTC.

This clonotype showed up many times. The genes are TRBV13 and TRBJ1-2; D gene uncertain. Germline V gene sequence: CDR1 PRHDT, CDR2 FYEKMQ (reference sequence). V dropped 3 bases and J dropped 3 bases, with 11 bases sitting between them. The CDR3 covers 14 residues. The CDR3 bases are TGTGCCAGCAGCTTGTCCCAAAGGGACTATGGCTACACCTTC. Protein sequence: CASSLSQRDYGYTF.

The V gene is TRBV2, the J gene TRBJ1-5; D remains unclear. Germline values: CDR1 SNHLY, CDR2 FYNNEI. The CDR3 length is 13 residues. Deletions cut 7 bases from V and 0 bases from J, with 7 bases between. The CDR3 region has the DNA TGTGCCAGCAAGGCAGTTAGCAATCAGCCCCAGCATTTT. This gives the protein CASKAVSNQPQHF.

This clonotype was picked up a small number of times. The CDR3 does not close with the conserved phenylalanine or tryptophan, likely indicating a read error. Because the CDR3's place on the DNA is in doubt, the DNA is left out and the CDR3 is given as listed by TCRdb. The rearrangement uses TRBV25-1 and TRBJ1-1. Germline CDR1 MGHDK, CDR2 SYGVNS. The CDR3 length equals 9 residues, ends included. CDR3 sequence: CASSDGPGL.

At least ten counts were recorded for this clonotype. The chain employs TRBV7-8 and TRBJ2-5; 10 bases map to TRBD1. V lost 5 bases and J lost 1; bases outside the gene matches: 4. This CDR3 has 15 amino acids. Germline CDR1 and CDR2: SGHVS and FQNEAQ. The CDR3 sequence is CASSRQGALQETQYF. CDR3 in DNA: TGTGCCAGCAGCCGACAGGGGGCCCTCCAAGAGACCCAGTACTTC.

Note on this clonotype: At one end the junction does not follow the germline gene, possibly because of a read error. The CDR3 loop reads CASRAGEAQYF. CDR3 DNA: TGTGCCAGCAGGGCGGGAGAGGCCCAGTACTTC. V and J are TRBV2 and TRBJ2-5, with 7 bases fitting TRBD2. The germline V gene has CDR1 SNHLY and CDR2 FYNNEI. The CDR3 spans 11 residues.

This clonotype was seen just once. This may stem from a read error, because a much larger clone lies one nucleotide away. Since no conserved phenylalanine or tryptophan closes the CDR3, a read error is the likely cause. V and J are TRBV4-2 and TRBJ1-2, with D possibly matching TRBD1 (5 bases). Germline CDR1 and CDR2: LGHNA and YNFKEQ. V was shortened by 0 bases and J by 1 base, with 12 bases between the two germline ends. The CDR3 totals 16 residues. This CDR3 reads CASSQEVGDSNYGYTS. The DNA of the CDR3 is TGTGCCAGCAGCCAAGAAGTGGGAGACAGTAACTATGGCTACACCTCC.

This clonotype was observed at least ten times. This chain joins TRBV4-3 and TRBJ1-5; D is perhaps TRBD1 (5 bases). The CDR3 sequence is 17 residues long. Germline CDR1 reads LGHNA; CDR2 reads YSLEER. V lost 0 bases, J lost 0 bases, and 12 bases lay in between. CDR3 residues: CASSQDPQGGSNQPQHF. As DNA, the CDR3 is TGCGCCAGCAGCCAAGATCCGCAGGGAGGTAGCAATCAGCCCCAGCATTTT.

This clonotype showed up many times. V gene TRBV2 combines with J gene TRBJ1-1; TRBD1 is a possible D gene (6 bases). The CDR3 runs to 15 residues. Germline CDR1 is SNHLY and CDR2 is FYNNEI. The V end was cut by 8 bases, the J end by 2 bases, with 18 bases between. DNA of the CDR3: TGTGCCAGCGCCCGGGACACCCTCATAAACACTGAAGCTTTCTTT. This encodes CASARDTLINTEAFF.

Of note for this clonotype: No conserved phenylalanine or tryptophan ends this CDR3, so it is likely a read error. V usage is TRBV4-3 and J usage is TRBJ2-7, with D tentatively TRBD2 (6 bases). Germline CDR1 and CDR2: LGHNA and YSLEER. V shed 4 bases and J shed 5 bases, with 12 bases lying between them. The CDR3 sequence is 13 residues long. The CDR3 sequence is CASSLMGGDEQYS. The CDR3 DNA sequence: TGCGCCAGCAGCCTAATGGGCGGGGACGAGCAGTACTCC.

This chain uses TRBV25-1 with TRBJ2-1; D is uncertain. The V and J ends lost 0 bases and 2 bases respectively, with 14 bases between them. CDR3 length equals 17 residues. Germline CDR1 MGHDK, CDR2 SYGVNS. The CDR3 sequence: CASSEYQMSVAYNEQFF. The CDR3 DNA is TGTGCCAGCAGTGAATATCAGATGTCAGTTGCCTACAATGAGCAGTTCTTC.

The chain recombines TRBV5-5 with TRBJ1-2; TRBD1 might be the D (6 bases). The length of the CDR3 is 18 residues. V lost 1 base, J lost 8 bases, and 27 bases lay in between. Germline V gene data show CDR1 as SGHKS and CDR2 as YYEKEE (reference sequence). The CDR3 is CASSLYPSIPSQGTGYTF. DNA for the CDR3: TGTGCCAGCAGCTTGTATCCCTCAATACCTAGCCAGGGGACGGGCTACACCTTC.

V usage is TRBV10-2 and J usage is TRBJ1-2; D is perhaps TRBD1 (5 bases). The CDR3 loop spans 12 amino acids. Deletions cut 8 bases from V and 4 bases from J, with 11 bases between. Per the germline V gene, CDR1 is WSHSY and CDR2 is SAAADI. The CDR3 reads CASWQGVYGYTF. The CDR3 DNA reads TGCGCCAGCTGGCAGGGAGTCTATGGCTACACCTTC.

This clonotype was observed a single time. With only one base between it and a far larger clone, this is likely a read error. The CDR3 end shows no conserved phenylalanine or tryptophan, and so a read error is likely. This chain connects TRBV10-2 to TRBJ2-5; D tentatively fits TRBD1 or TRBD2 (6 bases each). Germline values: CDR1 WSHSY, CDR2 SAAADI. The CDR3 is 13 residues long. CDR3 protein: CASSGQGQETQYV. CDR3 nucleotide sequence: TGTGCCAGCAGCGGGCAGGGGCAAGAGACCCAGTACGTC.

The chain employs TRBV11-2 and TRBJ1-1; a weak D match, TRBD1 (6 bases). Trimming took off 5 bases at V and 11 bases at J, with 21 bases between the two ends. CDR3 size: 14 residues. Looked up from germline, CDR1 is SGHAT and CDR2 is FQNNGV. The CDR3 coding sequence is TGTGCCAGCAGCCCCCAGACAGGATCCCGGGAGGCTTTCTTT. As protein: CASSPQTGSREAFF.